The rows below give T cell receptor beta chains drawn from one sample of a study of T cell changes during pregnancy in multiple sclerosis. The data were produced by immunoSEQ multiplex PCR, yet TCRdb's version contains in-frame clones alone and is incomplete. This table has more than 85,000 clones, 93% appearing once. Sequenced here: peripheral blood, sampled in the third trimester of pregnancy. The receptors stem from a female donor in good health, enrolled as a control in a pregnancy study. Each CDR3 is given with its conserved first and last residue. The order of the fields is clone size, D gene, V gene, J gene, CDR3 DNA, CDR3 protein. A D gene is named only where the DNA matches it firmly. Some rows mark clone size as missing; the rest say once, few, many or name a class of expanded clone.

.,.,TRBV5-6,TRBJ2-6,TGTGCCAGCAGCTTGGACAGGGTCGCTGGGGCCAACGTCCTGACTTTC,CASSLDRVAGANVLTF
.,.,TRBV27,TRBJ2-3,TGTGCCAGCAGTTTAGCGGGACCTAGCACAGATACGCAGTATTTT,CASSLAGPSTDTQYF
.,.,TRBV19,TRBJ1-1,TGTGCCAGTAGTATCGGGCCGACAGCATCGGTGAACACTGAAGCTTTCTTT,CASSIGPTASVNTEAFF
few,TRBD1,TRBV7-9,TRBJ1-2,TGTGCCAGCAGCTCACAGGGGCCTGCTAACTATGGCTACACCTTC,CASSSQGPANYGYTF
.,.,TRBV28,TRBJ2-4,TGTGCCAGCAGTTTGCGGGGACTAGCCAAAAACATTCAGTACTTC,CASSLRGLAKNIQYF
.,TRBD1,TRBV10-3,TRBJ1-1,TGTGCCATCAGTGAGTCGGGACAGAGCTACACTGAAGCTTTCTTT,CAISESGQSYTEAFF
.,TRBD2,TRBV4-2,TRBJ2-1,TGTGCCAGCAGCCCCCAGCGGGAGTCTCTTGAGCAGTTCTTC,CASSPQRESLEQFF
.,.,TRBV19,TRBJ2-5,TGTGCCAGTAGTATTCGGGGGAAATGGGAAGAGACCCAGTACTTC,CASSIRGKWEETQYF
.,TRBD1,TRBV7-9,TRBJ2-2,TGTGCCAGCAGCTCGACAGGGATCGGGGAGCTGTTTTTT,CASSSTGIGELFF
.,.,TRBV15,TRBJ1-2,TGTGCCACCAGCAGAGACAGGGCTAACTATGGCTACACCTTC,CATSRDRANYGYTF
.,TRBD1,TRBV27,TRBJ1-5,TGTGCCAGCAGTTTGACAGGGGTTCAGCCCCAGCATTTT,CASSLTGVQPQHF
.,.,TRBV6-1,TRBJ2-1,TGTGCCAGCAGTGAAGCGGAGAGGCAGGGACAGTTCTTC,CASSEAERQGQFF
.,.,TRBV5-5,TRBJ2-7,TGTGCCAGCAGCCATCCGGTGTACGAGCAGTACTTC,CASSHPVYEQYF
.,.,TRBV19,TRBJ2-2,TGTGCCAGTACGGGCGGGGAGTACACCGGGGAGCTGTTTTTT,CASTGGEYTGELFF